This T cell receptor (beta chain) was obtained from a study of vaccination and CD4 T cells after COVID-19. For the study at large: A vaccine, either BNT162b2 or mRNA-1273, was given to participants in two doses. Samples from three convalescent patients were taken at day 14 and days 161 to 241 post-vaccination.

As to this clonotype: Its antigen is unidentified.

Time point here: late sampling 161 to 241 days after vaccination in three convalescent patients. Treatment in this sample: 10-day PBMC culture with coronavirus spike peptide pools or control peptides (ViraFEST assay). The CDR3 consists of 13 residues. The germline V and J ends were trimmed by 3 bases and 2 bases, with 9 bases remaining between them. Germline CDR1 reads DFQATT; CDR2 reads SNEGSKA (reference sequence). The Oncomine TCR Beta short-read assay was applied to DNA of cultured CD4+ T cells. TCRdb reprocessed the PCR reads via MiXCR and lists one record per CDR3 protein. Here the sample spans tens of thousands of distinct CDR3 sequences, around a third being singletons.

The sequencing used CD4+ T cells from blood, cultured in vitro, collected about 7 months after SARS-CoV-2 vaccination. The rearrangement joins TRBV20-1 to TRBJ2-3, with D unresolved. The source is a human donor who had recovered from COVID-19. Here the CDR3 reads CSASMPITDTQYF. In nucleotides, the CDR3 is TGCAGTGCTAGTATGCCCATCACAGATACGCAGTATTTT.